This T cell receptor (beta chain) was identified during a study of control samples from healthy donors and cancer patients. Some clones are missing from TCRdb's copy, which holds only in-frame ones; the method was immunoSEQ multiplex PCR. Here the sample spans about 180,000 clones, 85% to 90% being singletons. The V gene end was trimmed by 4 bases and the J gene end by 6 bases; junction bases not matched to a gene: 13. The CDR3 loop spans 17 amino acids. The germline V gene has CDR1 SEHNR and CDR2 FQNEAQ (reference sequence). Sequenced material: blood. The sequence was collected from a woman between 45 and 60 years old in good health. This chain connects TRBV7-9 to TRBJ2-2, with TRBD2 matching 8 bases. The CDR3 region is CASSSPGLAPRAGELFF. CDR3 in DNA: TGTGCCAGCAGCTCCCCCGGACTAGCTCCAAGGGCCGGGGAGCTGTTTTTT.